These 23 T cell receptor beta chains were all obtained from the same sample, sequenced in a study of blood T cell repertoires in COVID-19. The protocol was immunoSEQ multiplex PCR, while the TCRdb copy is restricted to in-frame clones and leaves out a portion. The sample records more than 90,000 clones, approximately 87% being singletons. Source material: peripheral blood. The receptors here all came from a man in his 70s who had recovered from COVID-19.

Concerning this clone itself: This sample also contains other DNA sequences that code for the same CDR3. The CDR3 loop is CASKSGTRRSDTQYF. The CDR3 DNA reads TGTGCCAGTAAGTCCGGGACTAGGCGTTCAGATACGCAGTATTTT. V gene TRBV19 combines with J gene TRBJ2-3, with TRBD2 matching 8 bases. Germline-derived CDR1 and CDR2 are LNHDA and SQIVND (reference sequence). V was clipped by 7 bases and J by 4 bases; unmatched bases: 10. The CDR3 consists of 15 residues.

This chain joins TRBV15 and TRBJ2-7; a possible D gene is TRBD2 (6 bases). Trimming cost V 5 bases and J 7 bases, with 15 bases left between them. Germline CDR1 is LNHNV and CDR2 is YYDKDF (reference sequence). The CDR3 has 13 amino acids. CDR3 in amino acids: CATSRGRGWEQYF. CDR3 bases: TGTGCCACCAGCCGGGGACGGGGGTGGGAGCAGTACTTC.

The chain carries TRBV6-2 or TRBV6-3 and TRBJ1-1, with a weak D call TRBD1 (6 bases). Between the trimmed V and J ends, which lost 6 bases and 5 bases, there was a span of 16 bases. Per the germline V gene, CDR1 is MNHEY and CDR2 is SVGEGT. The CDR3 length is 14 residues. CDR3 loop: CASSRYTGTTEAFF. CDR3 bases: TGTGCCAGCAGCCGCTATACAGGGACGACTGAAGCTTTCTTT.

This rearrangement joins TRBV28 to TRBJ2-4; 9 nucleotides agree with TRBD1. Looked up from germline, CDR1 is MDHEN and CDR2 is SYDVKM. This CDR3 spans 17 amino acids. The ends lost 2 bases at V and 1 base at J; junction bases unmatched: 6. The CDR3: CASSLITGGLAKNIQYF. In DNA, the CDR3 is TGTGCCAGCAGTTTAATAACAGGGGGCCTGGCCAAAAACATTCAGTACTTC.

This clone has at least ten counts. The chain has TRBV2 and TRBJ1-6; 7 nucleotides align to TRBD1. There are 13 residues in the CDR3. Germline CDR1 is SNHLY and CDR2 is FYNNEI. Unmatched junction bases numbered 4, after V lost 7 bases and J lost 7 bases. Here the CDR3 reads CASTDRVNSPLHF. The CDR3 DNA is TGTGCCAGCACAGACAGGGTAAATTCACCCCTCCACTTT.

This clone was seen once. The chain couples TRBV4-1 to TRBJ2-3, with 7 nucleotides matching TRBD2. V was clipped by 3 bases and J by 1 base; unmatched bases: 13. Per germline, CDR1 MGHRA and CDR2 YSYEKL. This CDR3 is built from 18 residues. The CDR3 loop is CASSHGRFGSGGTDTQYF. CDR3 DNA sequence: TGCGCCAGCAGCCATGGCCGTTTCGGGAGCGGGGGCACAGATACGCAGTATTTT.

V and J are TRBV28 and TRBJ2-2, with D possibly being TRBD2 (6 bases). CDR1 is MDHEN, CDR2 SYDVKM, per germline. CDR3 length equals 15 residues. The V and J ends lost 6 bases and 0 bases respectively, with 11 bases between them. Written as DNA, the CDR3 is TGTGCCAGCAGCCCCGGAGGGTCGAACACCGGGGAGCTGTTTTTT. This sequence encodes CASSPGGSNTGELFF.

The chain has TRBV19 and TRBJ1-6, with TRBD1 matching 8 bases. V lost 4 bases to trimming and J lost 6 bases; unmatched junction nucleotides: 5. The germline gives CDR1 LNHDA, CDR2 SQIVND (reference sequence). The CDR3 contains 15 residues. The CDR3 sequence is CASSTGTGRNSPLHF. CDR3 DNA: TGTGCCAGTAGTACCGGGACAGGCCGTAATTCACCCCTCCACTTT.

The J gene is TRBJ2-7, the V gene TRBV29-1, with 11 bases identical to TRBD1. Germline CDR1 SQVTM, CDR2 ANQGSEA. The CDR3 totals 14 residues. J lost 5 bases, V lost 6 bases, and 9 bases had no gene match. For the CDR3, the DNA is TGCAGCGTATTAGGCGGACAGGGGGCGGACGAGCAGTACTTC. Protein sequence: CSVLGGQGADEQYF.

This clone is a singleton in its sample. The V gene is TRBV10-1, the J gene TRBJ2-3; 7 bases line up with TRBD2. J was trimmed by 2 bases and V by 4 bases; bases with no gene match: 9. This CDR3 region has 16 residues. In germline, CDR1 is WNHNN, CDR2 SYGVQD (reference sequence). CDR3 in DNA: TGCGCCAGCAGTGCGCGACTAGCAGCACACACAGATACGCAGTATTTT. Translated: CASSARLAAHTDTQYF.

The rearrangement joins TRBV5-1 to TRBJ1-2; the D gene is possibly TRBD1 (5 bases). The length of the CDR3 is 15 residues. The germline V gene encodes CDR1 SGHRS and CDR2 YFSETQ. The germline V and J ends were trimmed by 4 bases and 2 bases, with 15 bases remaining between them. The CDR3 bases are TGCGCCAGCAGCATAGGCTTTGGGGGGAACTATGGCTACACCTTC. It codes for CASSIGFGGNYGYTF.

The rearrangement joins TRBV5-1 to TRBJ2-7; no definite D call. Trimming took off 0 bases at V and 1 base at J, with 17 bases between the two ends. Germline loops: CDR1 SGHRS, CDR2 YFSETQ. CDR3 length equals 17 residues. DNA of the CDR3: TGCGCCAGCAGCTTGGCCCCCCGGAGTGGTATTTCCTACGAGCAGTACTTC. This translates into CASSLAPRSGISYEQYF.

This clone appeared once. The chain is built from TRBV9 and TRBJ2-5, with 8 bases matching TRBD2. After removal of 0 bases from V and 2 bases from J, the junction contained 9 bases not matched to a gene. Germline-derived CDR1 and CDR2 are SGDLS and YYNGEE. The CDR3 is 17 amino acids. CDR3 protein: CASSVGASGSGQETQYF. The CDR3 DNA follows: TGTGCCAGCAGCGTAGGGGCCAGCGGGAGTGGTCAAGAGACCCAGTACTTC.

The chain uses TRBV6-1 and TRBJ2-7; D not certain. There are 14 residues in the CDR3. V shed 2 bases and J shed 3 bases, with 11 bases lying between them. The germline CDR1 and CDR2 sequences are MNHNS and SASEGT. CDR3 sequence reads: CASSEFGDNYEQYF. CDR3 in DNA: TGTGCCAGCAGTGAATTCGGTGACAACTACGAGCAGTACTTC.

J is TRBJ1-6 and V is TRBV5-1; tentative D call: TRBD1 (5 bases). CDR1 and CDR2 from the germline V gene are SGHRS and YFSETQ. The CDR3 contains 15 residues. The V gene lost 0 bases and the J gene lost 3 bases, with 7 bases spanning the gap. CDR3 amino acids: CASSLDGGYNSPLHF. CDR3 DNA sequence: TGCGCCAGCAGCTTGGACGGGGGCTATAATTCACCCCTCCACTTT.

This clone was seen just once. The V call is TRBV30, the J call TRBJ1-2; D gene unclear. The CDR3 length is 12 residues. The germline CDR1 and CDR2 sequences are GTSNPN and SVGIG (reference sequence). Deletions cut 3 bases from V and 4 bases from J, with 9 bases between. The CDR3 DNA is TGTGCCTGGAGCAGACAAGCCTATGGCTACACCTTC. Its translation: CAWSRQAYGYTF.

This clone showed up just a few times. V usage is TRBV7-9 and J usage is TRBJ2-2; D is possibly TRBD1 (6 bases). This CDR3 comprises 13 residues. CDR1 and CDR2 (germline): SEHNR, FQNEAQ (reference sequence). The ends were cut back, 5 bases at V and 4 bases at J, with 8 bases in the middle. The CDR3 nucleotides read TGTGCCAGCAGCGGACAGCGCACCGGGGAGCTGTTTTTT. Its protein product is CASSGQRTGELFF.

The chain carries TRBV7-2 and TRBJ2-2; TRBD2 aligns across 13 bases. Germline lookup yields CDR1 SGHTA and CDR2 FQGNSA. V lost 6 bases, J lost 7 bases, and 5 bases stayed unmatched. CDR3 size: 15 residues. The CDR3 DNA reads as TGTGCCAGCAGGTGGACTAGCGGGAGTCGCGGGGAGCTGTTTTTT. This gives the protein CASRWTSGSRGELFF.

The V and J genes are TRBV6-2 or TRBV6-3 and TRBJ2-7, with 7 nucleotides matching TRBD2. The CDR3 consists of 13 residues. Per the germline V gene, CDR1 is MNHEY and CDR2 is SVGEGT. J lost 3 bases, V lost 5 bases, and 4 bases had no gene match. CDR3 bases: TGTGCCAGCAGTAGACTAGCCCGCTACGAGCAGTACTTC. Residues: CASSRLARYEQYF.

The CDR3 DNA reads as TGTGCCAGCAAGCTAGCGGGAGTAGCAGATACGCAGTATTTT. It codes for CASKLAGVADTQYF. This chain links TRBV7-2 with TRBJ2-3; TRBD2 matches at 10 bases. From germline, CDR1 is SGHTA and CDR2 FQGNSA. CDR3 length equals 14 residues. The trim removed 7 bases at V and 4 bases at J, leaving 5 bases unmatched. Supplemented by reference TRBV7-2 and TRBJ2-3, the full variable domain reads GAGVSQSPSNKVTEKGKDVELRCDPISGHTALYWYRQSLGQGLEFLIYFQGNSAPDKSGLPSDRFSAERTGGSVSTLTIQRTQQEDSAVYLCASKLAGVADTQYFGPGTRLTVL.

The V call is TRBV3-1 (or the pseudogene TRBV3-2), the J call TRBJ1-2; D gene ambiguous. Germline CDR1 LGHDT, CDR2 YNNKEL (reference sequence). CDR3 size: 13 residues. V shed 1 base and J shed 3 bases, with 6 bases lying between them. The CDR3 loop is CASSQGTYYGYTF. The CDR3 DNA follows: TGTGCCAGCAGCCAAGGGACTTACTATGGCTACACCTTC.

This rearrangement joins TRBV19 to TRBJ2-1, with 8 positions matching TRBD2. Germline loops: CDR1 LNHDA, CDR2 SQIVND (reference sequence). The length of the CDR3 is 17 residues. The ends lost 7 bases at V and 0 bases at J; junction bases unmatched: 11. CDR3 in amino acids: CASNHGSSGLSYNEQFF. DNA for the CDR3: TGTGCCAGTAACCATGGGTCTAGCGGGCTCTCCTACAATGAGCAGTTCTTC. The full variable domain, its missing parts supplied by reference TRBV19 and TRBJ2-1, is DGGITQSPKYLFRKEGQNVTLSCEQNLNHDAMYWYRQDPGQGLRLIYYSQIVNDFQKGDIAEGYSVSREKKESFPLTVTSAQKNPTAFYLCASNHGSSGLSYNEQFFGPGTRLTVL.

CDR3 protein: CASSSGLAGGSSYEQYF. DNA of the CDR3: TGTGCCAGCAGCTCGGGACTAGCGGGAGGGTCCTCCTACGAGCAGTACTTC. The chain is built from TRBV7-2 and TRBJ2-7; 16 bases agree with TRBD2. This CDR3 comprises 17 residues. Germline loops: CDR1 SGHTA, CDR2 FQGNSA. Trimming at V came to 4 bases and at J to 0 bases, leaving 3 bases not matched to a gene.